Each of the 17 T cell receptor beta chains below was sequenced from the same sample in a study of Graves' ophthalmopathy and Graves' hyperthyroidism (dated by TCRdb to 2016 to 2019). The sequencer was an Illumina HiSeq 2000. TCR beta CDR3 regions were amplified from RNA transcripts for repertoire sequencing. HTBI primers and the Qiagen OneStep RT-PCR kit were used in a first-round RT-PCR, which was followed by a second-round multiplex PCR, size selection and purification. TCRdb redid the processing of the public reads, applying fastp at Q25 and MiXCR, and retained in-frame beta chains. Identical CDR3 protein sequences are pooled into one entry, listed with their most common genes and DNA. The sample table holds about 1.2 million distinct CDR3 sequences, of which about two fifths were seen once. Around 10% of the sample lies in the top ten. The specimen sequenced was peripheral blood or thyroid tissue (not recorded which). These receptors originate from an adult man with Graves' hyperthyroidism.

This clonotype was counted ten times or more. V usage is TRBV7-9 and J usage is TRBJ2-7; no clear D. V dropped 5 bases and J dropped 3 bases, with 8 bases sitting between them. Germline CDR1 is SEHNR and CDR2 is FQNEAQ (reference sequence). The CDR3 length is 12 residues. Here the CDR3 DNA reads TGTGCCAGCAGCGGACCCCGCTACGAGCAGTACTTC. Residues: CASSGPRYEQYF.

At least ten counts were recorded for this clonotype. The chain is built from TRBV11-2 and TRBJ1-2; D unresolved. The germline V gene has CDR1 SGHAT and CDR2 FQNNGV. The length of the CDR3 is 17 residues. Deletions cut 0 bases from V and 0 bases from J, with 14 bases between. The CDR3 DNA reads TGTGCCAGCAGCTTAGATCCCCTCTTGATTCCTAACTATGGCTACACCTTC. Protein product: CASSLDPLLIPNYGYTF.

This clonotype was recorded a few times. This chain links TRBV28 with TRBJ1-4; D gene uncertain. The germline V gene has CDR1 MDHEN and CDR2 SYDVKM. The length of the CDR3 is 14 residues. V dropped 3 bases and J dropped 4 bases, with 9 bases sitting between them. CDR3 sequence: CASSFWPRNEKLFF. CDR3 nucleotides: TGTGCCAGCAGTTTCTGGCCACGTAATGAAAAACTGTTTTTT. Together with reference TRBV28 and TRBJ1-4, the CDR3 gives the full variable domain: DVKVTQSSRYLVKRTGEKVFLECVQDMDHENMFWYRQDPGLGLRLIYFSYDVKMKEKGDIPEGYSVSREKKERFSLILESASTNQTSMYLCASSFWPRNEKLFFGSGTQLSVL.

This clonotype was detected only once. The CDR3 DNA reads as TGTGCCAGCAGACCCAGACAGGGCGGGGAGCTGTTTTTT. The encoded protein is CASRPRQGGELFF. The rearrangement links TRBV6-5 to TRBJ2-2; 7 nucleotides line up with TRBD1. The V gene's germline CDR1 is MNHEY and CDR2 SVGAGI. V lost 6 bases, J lost 7 bases, and 5 bases stayed unmatched. The CDR3 spans 13 residues.

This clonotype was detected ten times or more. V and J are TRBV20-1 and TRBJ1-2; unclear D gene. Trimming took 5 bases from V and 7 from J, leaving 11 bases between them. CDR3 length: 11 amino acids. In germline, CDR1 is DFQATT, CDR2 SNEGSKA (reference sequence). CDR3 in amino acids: CSAFRLSGYTF. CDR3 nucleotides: TGCAGTGCTTTCAGGCTTAGTGGCTACACCTTC.

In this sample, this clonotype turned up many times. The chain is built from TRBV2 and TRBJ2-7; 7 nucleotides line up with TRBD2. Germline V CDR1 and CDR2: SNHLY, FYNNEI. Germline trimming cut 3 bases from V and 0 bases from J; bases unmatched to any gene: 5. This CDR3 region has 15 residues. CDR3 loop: CASSELAVHSYEQYF. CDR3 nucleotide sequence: TGTGCCAGCAGTGAGCTAGCGGTACACTCCTACGAGCAGTACTTC. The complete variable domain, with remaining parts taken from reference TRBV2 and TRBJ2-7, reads EPEVTQTPSHQVTQMGQEVILRCVPISNHLYFYWYRQILGQKVEFLVSFYNNEISEKSEIFDDQFSVERPDGSNFTLKIRSTKLEDSAMYFCASSELAVHSYEQYFGPGTRLTVT.

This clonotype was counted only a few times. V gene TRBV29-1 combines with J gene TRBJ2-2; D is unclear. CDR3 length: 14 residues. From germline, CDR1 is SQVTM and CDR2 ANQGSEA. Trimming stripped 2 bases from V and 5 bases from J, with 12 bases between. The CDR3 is CSVESAGRTGELFF. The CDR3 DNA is TGCAGCGTTGAAAGCGCCGGAAGGACCGGGGAGCTGTTTTTT.

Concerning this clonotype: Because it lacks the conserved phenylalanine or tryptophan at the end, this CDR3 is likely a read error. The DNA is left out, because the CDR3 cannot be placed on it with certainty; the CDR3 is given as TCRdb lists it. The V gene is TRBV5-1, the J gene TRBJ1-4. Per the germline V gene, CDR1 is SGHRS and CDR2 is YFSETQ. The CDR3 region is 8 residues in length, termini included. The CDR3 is CASSLVGP.

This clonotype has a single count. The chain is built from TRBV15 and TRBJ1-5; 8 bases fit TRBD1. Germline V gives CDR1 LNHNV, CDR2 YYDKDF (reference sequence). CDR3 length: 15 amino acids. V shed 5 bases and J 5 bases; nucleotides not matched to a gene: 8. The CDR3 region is CATSGGTGRYQPQHF. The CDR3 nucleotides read TGTGCCACCAGCGGCGGGACAGGCCGTTATCAGCCCCAGCATTTT.

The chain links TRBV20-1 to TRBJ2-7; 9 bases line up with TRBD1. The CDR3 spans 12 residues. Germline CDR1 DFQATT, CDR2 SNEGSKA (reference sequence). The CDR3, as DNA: TGCAGCCTTCGGACAGGGGCCGGGGAGCAGTACTTC. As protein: CSLRTGAGEQYF.

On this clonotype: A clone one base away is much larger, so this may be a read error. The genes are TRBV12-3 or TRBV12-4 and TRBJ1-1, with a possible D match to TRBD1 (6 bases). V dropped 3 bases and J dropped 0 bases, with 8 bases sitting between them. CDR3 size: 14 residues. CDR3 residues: CASSFAGVNTEAFF. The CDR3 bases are TGTGCCAGCAGTTTCGCAGGGGTGAACACTGAAGCTTTCTTT.

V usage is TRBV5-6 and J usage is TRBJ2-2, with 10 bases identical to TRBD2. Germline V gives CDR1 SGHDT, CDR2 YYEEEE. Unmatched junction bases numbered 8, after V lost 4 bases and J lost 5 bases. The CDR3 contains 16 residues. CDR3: CASSPPSGSGTGELFF. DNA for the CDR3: TGTGCCAGCAGCCCCCCTAGCGGGAGCGGTACCGGGGAGCTGTTTTTT.

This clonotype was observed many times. CDR3 nucleotide sequence: TGCGCCAGCAGCCAAGGGACAGACAGCTATGGCTACACCTTC. Amino acid sequence: CASSQGTDSYGYTF. The rearrangement uses TRBV4-3 and TRBJ1-2, with D tentatively TRBD1 (6 bases). Trimming took 1 base from V and 4 from J, leaving 10 bases between them. CDR1 is LGHNA and CDR2 is YSLEER in the germline V gene. This CDR3 has 14 residues.

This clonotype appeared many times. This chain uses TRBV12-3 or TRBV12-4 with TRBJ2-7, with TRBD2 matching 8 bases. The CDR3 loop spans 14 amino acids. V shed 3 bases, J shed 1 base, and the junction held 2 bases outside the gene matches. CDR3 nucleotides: TGTGCCAGCAGTTTCGGGAGGGCTTCCTACGAGCAGTACTTC. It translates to CASSFGRASYEQYF.

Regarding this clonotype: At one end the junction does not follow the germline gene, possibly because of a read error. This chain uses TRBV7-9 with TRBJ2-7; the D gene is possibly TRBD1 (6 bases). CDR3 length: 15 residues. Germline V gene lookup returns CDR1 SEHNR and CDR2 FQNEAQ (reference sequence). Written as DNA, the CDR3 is TGCGCCAGCAGCCAAGATATACAGGGAAGCTACGAGCAGTACTTC. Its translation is CASSQDIQGSYEQYF.

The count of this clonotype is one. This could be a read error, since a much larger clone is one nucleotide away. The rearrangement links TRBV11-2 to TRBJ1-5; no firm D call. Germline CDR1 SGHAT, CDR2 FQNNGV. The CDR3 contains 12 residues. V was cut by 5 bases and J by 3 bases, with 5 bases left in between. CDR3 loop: CASSDDNQPQHF. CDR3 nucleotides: TGTGCCAGCAGCGATGACAATCAGCCCCAGCATTTT.

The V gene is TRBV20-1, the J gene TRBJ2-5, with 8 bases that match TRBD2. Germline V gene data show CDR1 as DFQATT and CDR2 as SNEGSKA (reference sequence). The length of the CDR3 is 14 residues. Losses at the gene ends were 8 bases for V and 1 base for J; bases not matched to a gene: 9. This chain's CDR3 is CSQEASGRQETQYF. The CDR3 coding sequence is TGCAGTCAGGAGGCTAGCGGGCGCCAAGAGACCCAGTACTTC.